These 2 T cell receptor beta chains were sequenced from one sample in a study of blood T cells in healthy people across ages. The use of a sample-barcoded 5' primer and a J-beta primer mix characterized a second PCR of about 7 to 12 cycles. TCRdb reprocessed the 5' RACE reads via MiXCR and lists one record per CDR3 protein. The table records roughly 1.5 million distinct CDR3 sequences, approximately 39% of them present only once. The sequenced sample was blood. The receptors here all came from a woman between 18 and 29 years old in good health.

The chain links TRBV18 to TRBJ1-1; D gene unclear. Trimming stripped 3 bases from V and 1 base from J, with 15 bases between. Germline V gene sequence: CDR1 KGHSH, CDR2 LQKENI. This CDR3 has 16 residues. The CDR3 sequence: CASSPPGGSSNTEAFF. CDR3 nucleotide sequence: TGTGCCAGCTCACCCCCGGGCGGGTCTTCGAACACTGAAGCTTTCTTT.

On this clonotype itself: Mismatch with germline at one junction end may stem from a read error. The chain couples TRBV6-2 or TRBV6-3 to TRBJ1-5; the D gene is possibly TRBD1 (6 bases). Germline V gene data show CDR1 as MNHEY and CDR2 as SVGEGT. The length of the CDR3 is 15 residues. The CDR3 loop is CASSYEGLRGQPQHF. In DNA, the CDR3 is TGTGCTAGCAGTTACGAGGGGCTCAGGGGACAGCCCCAGCATTTT.